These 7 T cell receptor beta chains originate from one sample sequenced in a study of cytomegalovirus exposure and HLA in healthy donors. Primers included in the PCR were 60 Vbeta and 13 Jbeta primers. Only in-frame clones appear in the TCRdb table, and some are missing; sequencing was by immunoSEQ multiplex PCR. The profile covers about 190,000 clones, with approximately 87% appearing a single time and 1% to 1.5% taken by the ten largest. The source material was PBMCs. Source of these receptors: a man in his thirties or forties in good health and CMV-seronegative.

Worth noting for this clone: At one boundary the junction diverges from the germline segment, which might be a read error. CDR3 DNA: TGTGCCAGCTCGCCCCGACAGGGGTTGGGGTTTGGTCCGCAATTC. Translation gives CASSPRQGLGFGPQF. J is TRBJ1-2 and V is TRBV18; 8 bases are shared with TRBD1. CDR1 and CDR2 (germline): KGHSH, LQKENI. CDR3 length equals 15 residues.

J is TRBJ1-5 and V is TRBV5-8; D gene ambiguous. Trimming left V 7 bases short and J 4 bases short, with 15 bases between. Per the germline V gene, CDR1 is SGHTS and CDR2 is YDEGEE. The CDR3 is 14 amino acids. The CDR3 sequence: CASGLGTTNQPQHF. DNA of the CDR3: TGTGCCAGCGGGCTCGGTACAACAAATCAGCCCCAGCATTTT.

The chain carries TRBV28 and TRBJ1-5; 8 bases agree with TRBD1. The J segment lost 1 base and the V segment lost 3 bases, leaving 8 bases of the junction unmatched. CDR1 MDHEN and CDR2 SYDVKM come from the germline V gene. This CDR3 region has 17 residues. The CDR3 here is CASSLGRTGTSNQPQHF. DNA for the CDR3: TGTGCCAGCAGTTTGGGCAGGACAGGGACAAGCAATCAGCCCCAGCATTTT.

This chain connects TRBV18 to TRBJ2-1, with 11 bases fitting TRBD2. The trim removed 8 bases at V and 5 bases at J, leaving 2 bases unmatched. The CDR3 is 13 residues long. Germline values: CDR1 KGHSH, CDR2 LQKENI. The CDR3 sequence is CASAGLADNEQFF. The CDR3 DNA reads TGTGCCAGCGCGGGACTAGCGGACAATGAGCAGTTCTTC.

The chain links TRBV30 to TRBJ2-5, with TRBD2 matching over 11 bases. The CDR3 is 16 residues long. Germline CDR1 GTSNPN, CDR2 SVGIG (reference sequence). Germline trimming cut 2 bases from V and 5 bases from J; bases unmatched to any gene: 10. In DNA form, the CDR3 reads TGTGCCTGGAGTCTGGGCATTAGCGGGAGGGCTGAGACCCAGTACTTC. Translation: CAWSLGISGRAETQYF.

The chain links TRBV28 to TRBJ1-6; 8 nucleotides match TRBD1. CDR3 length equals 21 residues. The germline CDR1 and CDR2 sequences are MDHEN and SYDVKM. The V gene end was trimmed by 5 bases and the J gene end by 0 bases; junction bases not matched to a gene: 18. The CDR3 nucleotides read TGTGCCAGCAGTCCGCACAGGGGGACAAGGTCCCTTAGCTCCTATAATTCACCCCTCCACTTT. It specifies CASSPHRGTRSLSSYNSPLHF.

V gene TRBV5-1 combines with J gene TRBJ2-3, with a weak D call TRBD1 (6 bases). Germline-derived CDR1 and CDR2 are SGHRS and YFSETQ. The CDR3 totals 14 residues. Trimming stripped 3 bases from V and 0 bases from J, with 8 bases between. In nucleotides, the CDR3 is TGCGCCAGCAGCTCAGGACAGAGCACAGATACGCAGTATTTT. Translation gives CASSSGQSTDTQYF.